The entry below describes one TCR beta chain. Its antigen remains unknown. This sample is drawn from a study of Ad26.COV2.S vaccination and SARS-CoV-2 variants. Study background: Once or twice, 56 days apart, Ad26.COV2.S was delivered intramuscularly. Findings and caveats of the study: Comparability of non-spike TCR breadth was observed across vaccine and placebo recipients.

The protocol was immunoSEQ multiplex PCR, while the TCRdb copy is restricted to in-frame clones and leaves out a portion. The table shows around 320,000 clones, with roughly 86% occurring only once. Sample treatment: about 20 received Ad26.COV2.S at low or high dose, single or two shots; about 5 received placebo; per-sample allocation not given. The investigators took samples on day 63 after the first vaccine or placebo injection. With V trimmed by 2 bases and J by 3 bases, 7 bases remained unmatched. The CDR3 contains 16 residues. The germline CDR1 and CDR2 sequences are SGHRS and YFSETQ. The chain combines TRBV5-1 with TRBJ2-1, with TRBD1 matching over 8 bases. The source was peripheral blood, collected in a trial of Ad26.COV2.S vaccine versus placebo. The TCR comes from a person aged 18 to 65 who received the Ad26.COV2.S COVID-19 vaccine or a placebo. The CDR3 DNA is TGCGCCAGCAGCTTCTCTGGACAGGGCCACTACAATGAGCAGTTCTTC. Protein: CASSFSGQGHYNEQFF.